This T cell receptor (beta chain) is from a study of T cells after yellow fever vaccination. This CDR3 has 15 amino acids. Germline trimming cut 3 bases from V and 8 bases from J; bases unmatched to any gene: 14. The germline V gene has CDR1 DFQATT and CDR2 SNEGSKA (reference sequence). Synthesis of TCR cDNA relied on 5'RACE template switching, which attached a universal primer site and UMIs. TCRdb passed the 5' RACE reads through MiXCR, listing each CDR3 protein once. The sample lists some 600,000 distinct CDR3 sequences, around 16% occurring once. The chain joins TRBV20-1 to TRBJ1-2; 8 positions match TRBD1. Sample: PBMCs, taken roughly 5 days after the first yellow fever vaccination. The receptor was isolated from a man aged 18 to 29 who received the YFV17D yellow fever vaccine. The CDR3 nucleotides read TGCAGTGCTAGCCTATCTCCTACAGGGGGGGACGGCTACACCTTC. It is translated as CSASLSPTGGDGYTF.